This T cell receptor (beta chain) is from a study of cytomegalovirus exposure and HLA in healthy donors. Trimming pared 5 bases from V and 4 bases from J, leaving 18 bases between. The CDR3 consists of 15 residues. The germline V gene has CDR1 SGHTA and CDR2 FQGTGA. A remark on this clone: Its cognate antigen is unknown.

60 Vbeta and 13 Jbeta primers were used in PCR. TCRdb's copy holds only in-frame clones and misses some; the assay was immunoSEQ multiplex PCR. The repertoire has over 200,000 clones, roughly 80% of them found once; the top ten carry 5% to 6.5%. General observations from the study: A later examination showed that TCR association rates differed by HLA locus, with DRB1 most and HLA-C fewest. Most TCRs appeared rarely, but some public TCRs recurred in many donors.

The chain couples TRBV7-3 to TRBJ2-7, with D tentatively TRBD1 (6 bases). The sequence came from a woman in her forties in good health and CMV-seropositive. Sequencing was done on a sample of PBMCs. CDR3: CASSPSRGAPYEQYF. CDR3 in DNA: TGTGCCAGCAGCCCTAGCAGGGGCGCCCCATACGAGCAGTACTTC.